The present entry profiles one T cell receptor beta chain with its context. The clone's antigen remains unknown. This record comes from a study of cytomegalovirus exposure and HLA in healthy donors (dated by TCRdb to the late 2010s). With regard to the full study: In an earlier analysis of roughly 500 of the donors, about 260 Gb of sequence data and some 100 million unique TCR beta sequences from about 190 million T cells were reported. An early release covering just under 650 HLA-typed donors comprised 300 to 350 gigabases of sequencing data and 85 million to 100 million unique TCR sequences. The number of donors typed differed by locus, with about 629-630 for A, B, C, DRB1 and DQB1, 522 for DQA1, approximately 570 for DPA1, and some 450 for DPB1. A later analysis re-examined previously published TCR beta repertoires from 600 to 700 donors and added high-resolution HLA genotyping to investigate patterns of TCR occurrence. The T cell repertoires of 670 or so subjects were profiled by immunosequencing and related to cytomegalovirus serostatus. About five DR-DQ haplotypes were treated as single units for association and clustering because of strong linkage in the cohort. Alongside the repertoire data, information on donor age, sex, ethnicity and CMV serostatus was compiled. Of the roughly 400 genotyped donors, roughly 85% fell in the genetic ancestry cluster associated with self-reported Caucasian donors. An earlier analysis of some 500 of the donors used high-throughput TCR beta sequencing to judge whether each TCR beta V gene segment behaved as functional or pseudogenic. Rather than drawing on any new phenotypic data, the later analysis identified candidate immune exposures from TCR beta sequences and the way those sequences occurred across donors. Along with the roughly 670-subject first cohort, a separate validation cohort of some 130 different subjects was used. The study was designed to test whether signatures of past pathogen exposure could be identified by cataloging public T cell receptors. Among 350 to 400 genotyped donors of the cohort, an average of 235,054 unique TCR beta nucleotide sequences were sequenced per donor, roughly a sixth of them non-productive. All discovery cohort repertoires had been generated on a single sequencing platform. HLA typing included class I and class II loci at four-digit resolution. A later genetic analysis used genome-wide SNP genotypes for about 60% of the roughly 700 donors, treating that subset as a discovery cohort. To predict cytomegalovirus infection status, the study combined high-throughput TCR immunosequencing, statistical association of individual TCRs with disease status, and machine learning. Study-wide findings and limitations: The study listed 150 to 200 TCR beta chains as associated with cytomegalovirus. HLA typing was unavailable for some donors at each locus, so association tests used only the typed subset. In an earlier analysis of around 500 of the donors, most TCR beta V segments appeared in productive rearrangements about 87% or about 30% of the time, broadly matching IMGT annotations. The classifier was reported to diagnose cytomegalovirus status with high specificity and sensitivity in both the original and validation cohorts. A later analysis found that most CMV-associated TCR beta chains appeared HLA-restricted, with HLA associations seemingly driven largely by CMV exposure. A later analysis found that HLA-associated TCR beta chains were more clonally expanded and had lower generation probabilities than equally common non-associated chains. A later analysis found that TCR association rates varied across HLA loci, with DRB1 alleles showing the most associated TCRs and HLA-C alleles the fewest. Assigning TCR associations to individual alleles was difficult when HLA alleles, especially DR and DQ, strongly co-occurred. V-gene and J-gene trimming of TCR beta chains was associated with a missense DCLRE1C variant in a later genetic analysis, and the association was replicated in an independent cohort. Immune exposure information for the cohort was limited to CMV serostatus. In vitro tests confirmed that three of the cytomegalovirus-associated TCR beta chains recognize cytomegalovirus antigens. It was suggested by the authors that the approach could potentially be generalized to other disease states and immunological phenotypes. A later analysis associated some 17,000 TCR beta sequences with specific HLA alleles at a false discovery rate of 0.05. Roughly uniform sequencing depth across donors was assumed in presence/absence analyses, although this assumption may not hold. Several of the top co-occurrence clusters appeared to be linked to parvovirus B19, influenza, CMV and Epstein-Barr virus, according to a later analysis. While some public TCRs were present in many individuals, most TCR sequences turned up only very rarely across donors. Linkage disequilibrium might explain the correlated functional status among segregating V segments, but an unknown experimental factor could not be ruled out. Only TCR beta chains were sequenced in this cohort, and the absence of alpha or paired-chain data limited detectable features. In a later genetic analysis, fewer N-insertions in productive TCRs were reported among donors in an Asian-associated ancestry cluster than the 666-donor mean. The sequencing pipeline was judged likely to have produced a cluster of highly shared sequence variants as a technical artifact. The earlier analysis of approximately 540 of the donors excluded some 16 rarely observed V segments, including chromosome 9 orphons, because counts were too low. Some IMGT-functional V segments, including TRBV6-2 and TRBV6-3, could not be distinguished by the 87-base-pair reads and were therefore excluded. A further reported finding was that TCR beta sequences accurately predicted the HLA-A and HLA-B alleles for most subjects in the first cohort.

In total, more than 500 healthy bone marrow donors made up the cohort. At the time of sampling, every cohort member was nominally healthy, though immune exposures that went unrecorded were likely present. The donor was CMV seronegative and was included in the group of a few hundred seronegative cohort members. A peripheral blood sample was collected from each donor, and TCR beta sequencing was performed on peripheral blood mononuclear cells. The Qiagen DNeasy Blood Extraction Kit was used to extract genomic DNA from the blood cell samples. Receptor libraries were prepared by the immunoSEQ multiplex PCR assay. A mixture of 60 forward primers for TCR Vbeta segments and 13 reverse primers for TCR Jbeta segments was used in the multiplex PCR. The CDR3 region of rearranged TCR beta genes was amplified from genomic DNA by a multiplex PCR assay. The amplified TCR beta libraries were sequenced on the Illumina HiSeq System as 87-base-pair reads. The authors' analysis ran thus. Across the roughly 670 repertoires, a later analysis counted roughly 84 million unique TCR beta chains, approximately 12 million of which were shared by at least two donors. Raw reads were error-corrected and collapsed into unique sequences by a nearest-neighbor algorithm in which closely related sequences were merged to remove PCR and sequencing errors. CDR3 sequences were aligned to IMGT reference sequences to assign V, D and J gene segments. Each retained sequence needed at least a six-nucleotide match to both a V gene segment and a J gene segment. Rearrangements were called productive when the CDR3 lacked stop codons and stayed in frame with V and J; all others were non-productive. CDR3 was defined according to IMGT convention as the region running from the second conserved V-encoded cysteine to the conserved J-encoded phenylalanine. The earlier analysis of about 560 of the donors excluded any sequence lacking an unambiguous match to a single V gene segment. An earlier analysis of some 610 of the donors called V segments functional above 56.7% productive rearrangements and segregating when the between-donor standard deviation exceeded 5%. A statistical classification framework was built to diagnose cytomegalovirus status from the catalog of TCR beta chain sequences. In a later analysis, V and J genes were assigned by comparing TCR nucleotide sequences against IMGT/GENE-DB human TR gene sequences. In a later analysis, CDR3 sequences and most-parsimonious VDJ recombination scenarios were assigned using the TCRdist pipeline. In a later analysis, each TCR beta chain was defined by its CDR3 amino acid sequence together with its V-gene family, and reads lacking a unique V-gene family were excluded. As a way to deal with suspected cross-contamination and a sequencing artifact, a later analysis dropped hundreds of nucleotide sequences that were highly shared and had low generation probability. For each public chain, a later analysis derived a clonal expansion index from normalized ranks of inferred template counts within each repertoire. In a later analysis, generation probabilities were computed with a VDJ recombination model fitted to out-of-frame rearrangements, and the resulting probabilities were checked against IGoR. In a later analysis, hypergeometric tests were used to score TCR-TCR, TCR-HLA and TCR-CMV co-occurrence, with a repertoire-size bias correction applied to TCR pairs. To estimate false discovery rates, a later analysis permuted the HLA or CMV assignments 20 times. In a later analysis, co-occurring TCRs were grouped using DBSCAN, with TCRdist sequence similarity added in when clustering inside HLA-allele-positive subsets. Repertoires with fewer than 30,000 or more than 120,000 public chains, plus five repertoires with anomalous nucleotide sharing, were excluded from co-occurrence clustering. TCRdb limited this immuneACCESS table to in-frame rearrangements with V and J called. A share of clones is missing; checked studies link under half to unresolved V genes, and the rest is unexplained. D and trimming come from the DNA, and the V and J calls and clone size come from that table. The table kept for this sample lists 60,000 to 75,000 clones. Approximately 1.6% of the sample is held by the ten biggest clonotypes.

The CDR3 contains 12 residues, cysteine and phenylalanine counted. Left in the record is the CDR3 DNA by itself, 36 bases read in frame from the first base. V trim: 3 bases; J trim: 4 bases; unmatched bases: 2. CDR1 SQVTM and CDR2 ANQGSEA were looked up in the germline V gene. Recombination joined TRBV29-1 with TRBJ1-2, and TRBD1 aligns with 7 junction nucleotides. Sample: PBMCs. The clonotype was recovered from a woman between 25 and 40 years old in good health and CMV-seronegative. The DNA is as follows: TGCAGCGTTGATTGGGACAGCTATGGCTACACCTTC. Translated, it gives CSVDWDSYGYTF.